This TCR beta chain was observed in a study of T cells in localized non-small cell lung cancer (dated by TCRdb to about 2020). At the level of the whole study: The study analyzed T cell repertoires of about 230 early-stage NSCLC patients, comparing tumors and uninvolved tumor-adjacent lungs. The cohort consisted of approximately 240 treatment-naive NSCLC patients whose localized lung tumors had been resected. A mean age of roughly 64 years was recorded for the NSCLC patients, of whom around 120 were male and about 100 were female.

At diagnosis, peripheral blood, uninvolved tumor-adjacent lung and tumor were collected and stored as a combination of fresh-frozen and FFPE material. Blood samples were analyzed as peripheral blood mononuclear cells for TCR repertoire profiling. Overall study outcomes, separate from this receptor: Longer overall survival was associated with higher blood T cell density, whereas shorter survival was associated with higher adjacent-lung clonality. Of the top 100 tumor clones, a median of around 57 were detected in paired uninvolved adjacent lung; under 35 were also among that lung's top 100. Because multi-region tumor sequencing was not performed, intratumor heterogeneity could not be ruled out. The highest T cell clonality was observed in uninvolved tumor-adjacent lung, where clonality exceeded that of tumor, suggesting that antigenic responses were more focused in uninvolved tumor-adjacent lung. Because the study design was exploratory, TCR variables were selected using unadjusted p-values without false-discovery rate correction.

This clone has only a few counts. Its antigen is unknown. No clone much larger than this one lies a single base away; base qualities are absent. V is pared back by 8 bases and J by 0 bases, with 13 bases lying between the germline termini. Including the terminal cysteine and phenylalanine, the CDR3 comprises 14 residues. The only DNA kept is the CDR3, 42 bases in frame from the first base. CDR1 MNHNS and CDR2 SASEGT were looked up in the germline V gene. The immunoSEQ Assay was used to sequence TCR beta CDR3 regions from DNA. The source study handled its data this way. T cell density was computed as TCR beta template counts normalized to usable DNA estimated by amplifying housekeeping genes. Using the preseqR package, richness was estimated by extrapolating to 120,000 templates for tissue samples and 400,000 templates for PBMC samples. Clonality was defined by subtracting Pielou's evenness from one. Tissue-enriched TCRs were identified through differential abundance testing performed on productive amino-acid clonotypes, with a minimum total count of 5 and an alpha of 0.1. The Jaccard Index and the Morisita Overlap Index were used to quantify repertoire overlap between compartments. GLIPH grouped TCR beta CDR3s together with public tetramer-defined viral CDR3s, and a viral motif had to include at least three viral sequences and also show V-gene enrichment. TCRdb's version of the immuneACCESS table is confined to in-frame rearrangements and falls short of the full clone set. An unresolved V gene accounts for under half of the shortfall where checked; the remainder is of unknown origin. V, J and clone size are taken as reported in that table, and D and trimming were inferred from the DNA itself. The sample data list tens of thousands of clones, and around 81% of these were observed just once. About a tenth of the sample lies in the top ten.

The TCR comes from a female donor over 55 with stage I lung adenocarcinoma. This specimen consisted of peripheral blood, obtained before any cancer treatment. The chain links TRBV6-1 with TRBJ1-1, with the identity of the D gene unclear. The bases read TGTGCCAGCGTTACCAGGATCATGAACACTGAAGCTTTCTTT. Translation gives CASVTRIMNTEAFF.